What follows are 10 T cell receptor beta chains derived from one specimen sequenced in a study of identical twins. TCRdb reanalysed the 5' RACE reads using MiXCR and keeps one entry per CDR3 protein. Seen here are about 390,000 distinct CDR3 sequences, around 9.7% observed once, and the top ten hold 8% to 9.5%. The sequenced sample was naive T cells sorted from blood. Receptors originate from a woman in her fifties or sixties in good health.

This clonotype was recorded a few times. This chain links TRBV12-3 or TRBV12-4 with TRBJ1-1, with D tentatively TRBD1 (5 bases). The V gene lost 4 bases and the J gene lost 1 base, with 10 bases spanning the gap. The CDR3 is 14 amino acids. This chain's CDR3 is CASSWAGSNTEAFF. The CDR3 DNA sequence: TGTGCCAGCAGTTGGGCAGGGTCGAACACTGAAGCTTTCTTT.

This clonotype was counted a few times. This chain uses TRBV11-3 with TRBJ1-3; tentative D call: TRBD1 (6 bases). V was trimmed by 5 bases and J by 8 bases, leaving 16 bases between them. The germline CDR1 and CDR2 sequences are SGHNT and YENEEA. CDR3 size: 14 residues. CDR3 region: CASSGQTGRDTIYF. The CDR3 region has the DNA TGTGCCAGCAGCGGCCAGACAGGACGGGACACCATATATTTT. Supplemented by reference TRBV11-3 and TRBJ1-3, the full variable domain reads EAGVVQSPRYKIIEKKQPVAFWCNPISGHNTLYWYLQNLGQGPELLIRYENEEAVDDSQLPKDRFSAERLKGVDSTLKIQPAELGDSAVYLCASSGQTGRDTIYFGEGSWLTVV.

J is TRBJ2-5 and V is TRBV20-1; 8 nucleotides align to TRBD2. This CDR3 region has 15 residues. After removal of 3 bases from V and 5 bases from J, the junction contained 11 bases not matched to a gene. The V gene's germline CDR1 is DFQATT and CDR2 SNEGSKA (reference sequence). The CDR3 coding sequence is TGCAGTGCTAGCGCCGTCTGGGCGGGAGGCGAGACCCAGTACTTC. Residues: CSASAVWAGGETQYF.

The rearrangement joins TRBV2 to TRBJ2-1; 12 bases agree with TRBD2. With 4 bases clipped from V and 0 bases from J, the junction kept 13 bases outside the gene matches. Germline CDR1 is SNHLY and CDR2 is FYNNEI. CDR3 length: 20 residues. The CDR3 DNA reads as TGTGCCAGCAGTGTCCCTCTAGCGGGAGGGTTTCAGAGCTCCTACAATGAGCAGTTCTTC. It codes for CASSVPLAGGFQSSYNEQFF.

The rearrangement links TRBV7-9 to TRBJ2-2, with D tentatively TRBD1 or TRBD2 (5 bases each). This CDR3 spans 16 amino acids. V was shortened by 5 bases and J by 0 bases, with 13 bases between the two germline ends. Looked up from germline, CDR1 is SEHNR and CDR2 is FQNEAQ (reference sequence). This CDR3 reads CASSPVGTSNTGELFF. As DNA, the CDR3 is TGTGCCAGCAGCCCCGTCGGGACCTCGAACACCGGGGAGCTGTTTTTT.

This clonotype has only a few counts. The CDR3 protein is CAWSQRLNTGELFF. The CDR3, as DNA: TGTGCCTGGAGTCAAAGACTGAACACCGGGGAGCTGTTTTTT. The V gene is TRBV30, the J gene TRBJ2-2; D remains ambiguous. The germline V gene encodes CDR1 GTSNPN and CDR2 SVGIG (reference sequence). V was clipped by 2 bases and J by 1 base, with 8 bases between them. CDR3 length: 14 residues.

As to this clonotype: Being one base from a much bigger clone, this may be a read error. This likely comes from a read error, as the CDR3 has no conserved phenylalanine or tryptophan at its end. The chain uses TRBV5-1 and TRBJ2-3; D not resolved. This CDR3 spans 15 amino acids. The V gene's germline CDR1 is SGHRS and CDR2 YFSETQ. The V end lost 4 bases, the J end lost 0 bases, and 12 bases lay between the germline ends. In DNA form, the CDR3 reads TGCGCCAGCAGCGCCTCAACATCTAGCACAGATACGCAGTATTTG. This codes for CASSASTSSTDTQYL.

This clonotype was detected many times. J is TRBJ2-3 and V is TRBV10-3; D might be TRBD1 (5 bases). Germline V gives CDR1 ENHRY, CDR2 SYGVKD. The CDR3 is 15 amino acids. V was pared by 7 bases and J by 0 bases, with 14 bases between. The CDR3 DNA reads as TGTGCCATCATGCGGACACAACAAAGCACAGATACGCAGTATTTT. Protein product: CAIMRTQQSTDTQYF.

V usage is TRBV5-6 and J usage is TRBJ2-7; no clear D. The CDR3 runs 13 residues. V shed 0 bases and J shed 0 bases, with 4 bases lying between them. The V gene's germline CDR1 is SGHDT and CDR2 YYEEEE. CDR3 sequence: CASSLASSYEQYV. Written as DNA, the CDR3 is TGTGCCAGCAGCTTGGCCAGCTCCTACGAGCAGTACGTC.

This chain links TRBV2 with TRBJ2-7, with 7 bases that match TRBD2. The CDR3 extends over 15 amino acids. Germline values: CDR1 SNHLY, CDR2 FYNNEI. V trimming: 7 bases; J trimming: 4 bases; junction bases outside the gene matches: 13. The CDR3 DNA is TGTGCCAGCACCCAAGGGTGGCGGGAGACTTACGAGCAGTACGTC. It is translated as CASTQGWRETYEQYV.